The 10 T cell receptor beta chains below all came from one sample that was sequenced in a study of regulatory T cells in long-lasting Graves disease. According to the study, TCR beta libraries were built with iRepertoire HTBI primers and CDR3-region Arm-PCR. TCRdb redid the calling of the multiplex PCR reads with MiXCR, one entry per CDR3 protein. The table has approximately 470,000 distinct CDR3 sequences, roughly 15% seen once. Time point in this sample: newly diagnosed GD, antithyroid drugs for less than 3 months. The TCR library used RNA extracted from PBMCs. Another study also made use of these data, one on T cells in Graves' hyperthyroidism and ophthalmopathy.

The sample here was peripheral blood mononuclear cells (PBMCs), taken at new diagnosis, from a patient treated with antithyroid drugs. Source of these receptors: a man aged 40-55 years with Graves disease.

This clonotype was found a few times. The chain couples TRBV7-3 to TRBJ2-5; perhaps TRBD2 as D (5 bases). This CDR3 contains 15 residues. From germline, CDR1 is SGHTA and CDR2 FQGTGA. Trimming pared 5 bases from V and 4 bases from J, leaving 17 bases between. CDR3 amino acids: CASSKSSGNGETQYF. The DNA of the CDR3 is TGTGCCAGCAGCAAGTCGTCCGGGAATGGAGAGACCCAGTACTTC.

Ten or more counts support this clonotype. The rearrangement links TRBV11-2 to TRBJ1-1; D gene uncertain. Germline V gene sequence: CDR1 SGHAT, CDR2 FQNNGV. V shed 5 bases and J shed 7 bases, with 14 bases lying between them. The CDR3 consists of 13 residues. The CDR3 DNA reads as TGTGCCAGCAGCGGCCCTTTCGCAATTGAAGCTTTCTTT. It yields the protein CASSGPFAIEAFF.

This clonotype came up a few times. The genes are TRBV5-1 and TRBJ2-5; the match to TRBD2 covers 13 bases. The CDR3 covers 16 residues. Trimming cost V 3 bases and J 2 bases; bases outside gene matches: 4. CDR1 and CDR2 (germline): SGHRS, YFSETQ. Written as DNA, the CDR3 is TGCGCCAGCAGCTCGGGACTAGCGGGAAGGCAAGAGACCCAGTACTTC. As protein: CASSSGLAGRQETQYF.

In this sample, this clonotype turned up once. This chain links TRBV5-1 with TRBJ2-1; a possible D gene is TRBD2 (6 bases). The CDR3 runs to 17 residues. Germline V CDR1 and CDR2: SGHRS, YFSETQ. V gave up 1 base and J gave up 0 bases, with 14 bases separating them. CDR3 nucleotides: TGCGCCAGCAGCTTGTCCGGGAGAGCAACCTCCTACAATGAGCAGTTCTTC. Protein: CASSLSGRATSYNEQFF.

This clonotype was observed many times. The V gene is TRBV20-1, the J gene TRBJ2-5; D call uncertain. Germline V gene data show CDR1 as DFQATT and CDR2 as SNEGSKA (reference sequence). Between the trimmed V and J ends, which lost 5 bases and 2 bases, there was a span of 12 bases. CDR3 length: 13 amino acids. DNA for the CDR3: TGCAGTGCTTTACAGCCAATTCAAGAGACCCAGTACTTC. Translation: CSALQPIQETQYF.

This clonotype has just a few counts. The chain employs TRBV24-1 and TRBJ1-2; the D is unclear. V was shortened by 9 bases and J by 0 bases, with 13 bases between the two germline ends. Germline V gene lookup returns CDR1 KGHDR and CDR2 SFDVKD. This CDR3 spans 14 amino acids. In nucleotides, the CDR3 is TGTGCCACCGCCACCTTAACAGCTAACTATGGCTACACCTTC. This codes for CATATLTANYGYTF.

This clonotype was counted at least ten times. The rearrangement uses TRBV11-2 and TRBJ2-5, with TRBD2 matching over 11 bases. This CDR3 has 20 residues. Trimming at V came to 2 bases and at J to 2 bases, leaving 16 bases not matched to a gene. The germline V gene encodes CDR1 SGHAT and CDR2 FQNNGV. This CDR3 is CASSLRPPGLAAGRQETQYF. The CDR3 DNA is TGTGCCAGCAGCTTAAGGCCCCCGGGACTAGCGGCCGGAAGGCAAGAGACCCAGTACTTC.

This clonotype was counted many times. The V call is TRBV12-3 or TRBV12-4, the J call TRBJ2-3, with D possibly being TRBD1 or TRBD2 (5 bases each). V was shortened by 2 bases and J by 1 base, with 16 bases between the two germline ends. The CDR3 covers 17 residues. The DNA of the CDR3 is TGTGCCAGCAGTTTAACAGGCTGGGGGAAACGCACAGATACGCAGTATTTT. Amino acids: CASSLTGWGKRTDTQYF.

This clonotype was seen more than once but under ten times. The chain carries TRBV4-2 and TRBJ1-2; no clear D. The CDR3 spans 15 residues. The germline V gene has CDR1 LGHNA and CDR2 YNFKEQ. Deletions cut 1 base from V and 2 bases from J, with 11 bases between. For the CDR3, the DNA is TGTGCCAGCAGCCAAGCTTCCACGAACAACTATGGCTACACCTTC. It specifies CASSQASTNNYGYTF.

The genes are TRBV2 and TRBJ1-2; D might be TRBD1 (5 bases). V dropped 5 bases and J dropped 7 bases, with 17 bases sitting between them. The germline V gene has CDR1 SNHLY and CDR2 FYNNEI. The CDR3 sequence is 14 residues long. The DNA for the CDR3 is TGTGCCAGCAGTCCACGGGACTGGGAGGGTGGCTACACCTTC. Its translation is CASSPRDWEGGYTF.